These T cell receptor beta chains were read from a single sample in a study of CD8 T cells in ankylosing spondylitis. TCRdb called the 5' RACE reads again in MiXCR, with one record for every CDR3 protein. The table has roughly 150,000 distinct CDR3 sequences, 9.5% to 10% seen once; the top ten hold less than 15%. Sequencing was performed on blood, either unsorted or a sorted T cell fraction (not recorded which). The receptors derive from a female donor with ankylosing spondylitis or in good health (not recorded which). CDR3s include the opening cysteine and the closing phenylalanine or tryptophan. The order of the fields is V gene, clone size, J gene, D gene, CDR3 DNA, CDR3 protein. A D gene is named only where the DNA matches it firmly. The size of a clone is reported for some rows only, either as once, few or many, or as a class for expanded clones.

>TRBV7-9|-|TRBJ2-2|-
TGTGCCAGCAGCTTAGAGCCGGAGGACGGGGAGCTGTTTTTT
CASSLEPEDGELFF
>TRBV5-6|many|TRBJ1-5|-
TGTGCCAGCAGCAGCGCTGATTATAGCAATCAGCCCCAGCATTTT
CASSSADYSNQPQHF
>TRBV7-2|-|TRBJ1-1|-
TGTGCCAGCAGCCCTAGTTTGGGGGGTGAAGCTTTCTTT
CASSPSLGGEAFF
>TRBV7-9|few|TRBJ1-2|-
TGTGCCAGCAGCCGCGGACAGAACCTCTATGGCTACACCTTC
CASSRGQNLYGYTF
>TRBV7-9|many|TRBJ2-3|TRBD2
TGTGCCAGCAGTCAACCGGGACTAGCAGATACGCAGTATTTT
CASSQPGLADTQYF
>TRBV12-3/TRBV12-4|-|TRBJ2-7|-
TGTGCCAGCAGTTTTATCCGCTACGAGCAGTACTTC
CASSFIRYEQYF
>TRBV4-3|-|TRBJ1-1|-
TGCGCCAGCAGCCAAGAATTGACCCTCGCGAGTGAGACTTTCTTT
CASSQELTLASETFF
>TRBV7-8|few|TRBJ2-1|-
TGTGCCAGCAGCTTAGGAGCTTGGGCTAGCAGCGATGAGCAGTTCTTC
CASSLGAWASSDEQFF
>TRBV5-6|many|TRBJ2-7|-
TGTGCCAGCAGCTTGCCAGGTCGGGGCGAGCAGTACTTC
CASSLPGRGEQYF
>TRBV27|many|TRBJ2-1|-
TGTGCCAGCAACGGGGGAAGCTCCTACAATGAGCAGTTCTTC
CASNGGSSYNEQFF
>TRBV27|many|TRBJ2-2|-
TGTGCCAGCACAACCCGGGACTCTTTCACCGGGGAGCTGTTTTTT
CASTTRDSFTGELFF
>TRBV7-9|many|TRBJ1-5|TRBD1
TGTGCCAGCAGCTTAGGGCAGGCTGGGACAGGGAAGCATTTT
CASSLGQAGTGKHF
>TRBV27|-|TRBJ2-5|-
TGTGCCAGCAGTTTATCGTTGGGACCCCAAGAGACCCAGTACTTC
CASSLSLGPQETQYF
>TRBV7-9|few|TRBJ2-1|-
TGTGCCAGCCACAAATCGGTCGCGCCAAGTAACAATGAGCAGTTCTTC
CASHKSVAPSNNEQFF
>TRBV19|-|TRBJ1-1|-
TGTGCCAGTAGTATGAGGGGAACTGAAGCTTTCTTT
CASSMRGTEAFF
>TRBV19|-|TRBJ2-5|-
TGTGCCAGTAGTTTTCGGCATCGCCAGTACTTC
CASSFRHRQYF
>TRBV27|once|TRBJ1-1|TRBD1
TGTGCCAGCAGTTTAGACAGGGGACTGGTTGAAGCTTTCTTT
CASSLDRGLVEAFF
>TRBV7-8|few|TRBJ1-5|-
TGTGCCAGCAGCTTAGCCCCGACTCAGCAGCCCCAGCATTTT
CASSLAPTQQPQHF
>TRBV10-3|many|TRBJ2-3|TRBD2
TGTGCCATCAGACCGCTAGCGGGAGGTAAACCTGGCACAGATACGCAGTATTTT
CAIRPLAGGKPGTDTQYF
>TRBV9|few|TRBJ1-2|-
TGTGCCAGCAGCGTAGCCCCCCTTAGGGGCAACTATGGCTACACCTTC
CASSVAPLRGNYGYTF
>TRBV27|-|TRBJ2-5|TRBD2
TGTGCCAGCCAGGCGGGAGGGGAGACCCAGTACTTC
CASQAGGETQYF
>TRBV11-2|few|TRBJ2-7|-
TGTGCACTAGGTGAGGGGAACGAGCAGTACTTC
CALGEGNEQYF
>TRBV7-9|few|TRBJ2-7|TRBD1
TGTGCCAGCAGCTTACGGACAGGGTTGGTCTACGAGCAGTACTTC
CASSLRTGLVYEQYF
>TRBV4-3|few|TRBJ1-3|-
TGCGCCAGCAGCCAAGATACGGGCTCTGGAAACACCATATATTTT
CASSQDTGSGNTIYF
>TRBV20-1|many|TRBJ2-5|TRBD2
TGCAGTGCTAGAGTAGCGGGAGGGAAAGAGACCCAGTACTTC
CSARVAGGKETQYF
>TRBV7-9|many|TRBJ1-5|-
TGTGCCAGCAGCGGGGATGCGAGCAATCAGCCCCAGCATTTT
CASSGDASNQPQHF
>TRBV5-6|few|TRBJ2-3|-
TGTGCCAGCAGCTGGGCAGCGGAAAACACAGATACGCAGTATTTT
CASSWAAENTDTQYF
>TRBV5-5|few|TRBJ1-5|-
TGTGCCAGCAGCTTTGGCGGACACGGTCAGCCCCAGCATTTT
CASSFGGHGQPQHF
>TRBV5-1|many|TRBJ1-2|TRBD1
TGCGCCAGCAGCCCGGCGGGACAGGGCAACTATGGCTACACCTTC
CASSPAGQGNYGYTF
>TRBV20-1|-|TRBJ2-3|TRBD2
TGCAGTGCTAGACCACCGGGACAGGGAATAGCGGGAGGGAAGGTTGCCTACACAGATACGCAGTATTTT
CSARPPGQGIAGGKVAYTDTQYF
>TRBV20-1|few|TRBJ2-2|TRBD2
TGCAGTGCTAGATCTAGCGGGAGACCCGGGGAGCTGTTTTTT
CSARSSGRPGELFF
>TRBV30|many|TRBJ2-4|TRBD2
TGTGCCTGGGCCGGGGGGAGGTACATTCAGTACTTC
CAWAGGRYIQYF
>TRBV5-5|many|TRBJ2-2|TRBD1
TGTGCCAGCAGCTTATGGGACAGGGACGACACCGGGGAGCTGTTTTTT
CASSLWDRDDTGELFF
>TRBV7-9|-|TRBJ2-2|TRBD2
TGTGCCAGCAGCTGGACTAGCGGGAGGGTCGCCGGGGAGCTGTTTTTT
CASSWTSGRVAGELFF
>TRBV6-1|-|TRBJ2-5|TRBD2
TGTGCCAGCAGGCGGGGACTAGCGGGAGAGGGCATCCAAGAGACCCAGTACTTC
CASRRGLAGEGIQETQYF
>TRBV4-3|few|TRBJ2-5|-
TGCGCCAGCAGCCAAGATGGGGCAGTCCAAGAGACCCAGTACTTC
CASSQDGAVQETQYF
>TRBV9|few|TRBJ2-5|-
TGTGCCAGCAGCGTAGGCGGGACCCTTCGAGAGACCCAGTACTTC
CASSVGGTLRETQYF
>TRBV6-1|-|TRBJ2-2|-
TGTGCCAGCAGCCCCTCGGACACCGGGGAGCTGTTTTTT
CASSPSDTGELFF
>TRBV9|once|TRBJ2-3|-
TGTGCCAGCAGCGTAGGCGCGGGAGATACGCAGTATTTT
CASSVGAGDTQYF